The 22 T cell receptor beta chains reported below all come from one sample, sequenced in a study of PD-1 blockade in classical Hodgkin lymphoma. Assay used: immunoSEQ multiplex PCR; TCRdb lists only in-frame clones, some missing. This sample has some 15,000 clones, with about 90% found just once. Time point noted: newly diagnosed, previously untreated cHL patient sample. CD8+ T cells were isolated from thawed PBMCs by magnetic negative selection. Source material: CD8+ T cells from blood. Receptors originate from a human donor with classical Hodgkin lymphoma.

The chain recombines TRBV9 with TRBJ2-1; 10 bases map to TRBD2. Germline trimming cut 3 bases from V and 4 bases from J; bases unmatched to any gene: 1. Germline V lookup: CDR1 SGDLS, CDR2 YYNGEE. This CDR3 is 14 amino acids long. The CDR3 loop reads CASSAAGGYNEQFF. In DNA, the CDR3 is TGTGCCAGCAGCGCAGCGGGAGGGTACAATGAGCAGTTCTTC.

The gene calls are TRBV5-1 and TRBJ2-2, with D possibly matching TRBD2 (6 bases). Per germline, CDR1 SGHRS and CDR2 YFSETQ. The CDR3 runs to 16 residues. The V end was cut by 0 bases, the J end by 8 bases, with 17 bases between. The CDR3 sequence is CASSLAGGSPAGELFF. CDR3 sequence (DNA): TGCGCCAGCAGCTTGGCCGGGGGTAGCCCGGCTGGGGAGCTGTTTTTT.

The rearrangement links TRBV7-9 to TRBJ1-1; 7 bases align to TRBD1. The CDR3 runs to 17 residues. The J segment lost 6 bases and the V segment lost 5 bases, leaving 18 bases of the junction unmatched. Germline V lookup: CDR1 SEHNR, CDR2 FQNEAQ (reference sequence). The CDR3 loop is CASSIQGGQGRFPEAFF. The CDR3 bases are TGTGCCAGCAGCATTCAGGGGGGGCAGGGTCGGTTCCCTGAAGCTTTCTTT. The whole variable domain, filled in from reference TRBV7-9 and TRBJ1-1, reads DTGVSQNPRHKITKRGQNVTFRCDPISEHNRLYWYRQTLGQGPEFLTYFQNEAQLEKSRLLSDRFSAERPKGSFSTLEIQRTEQGDSAMYLCASSIQGGQGRFPEAFFGQGTRLTVV.

This clone was observed once. The chain links TRBV6-6 to TRBJ1-5, with a weak D call TRBD1 (5 bases). In germline, CDR1 is MNHNY, CDR2 SVGAGI (reference sequence). The CDR3 has 13 residues. V was clipped by 2 bases and J by 9 bases, with 11 bases between them. The CDR3 loop is CASSYEGSGPQHF. The DNA for the CDR3 is TGTGCCAGCAGTTACGAGGGGTCGGGGCCCCAGCATTTT.

The chain recombines TRBV7-8 with TRBJ2-7, with D possibly TRBD1 on 5 matching bases. The CDR3 is 15 residues long. The V gene lost 5 bases and the J gene lost 1 base, with 15 bases spanning the gap. CDR1 SGHVS and CDR2 FQNEAQ come from the germline V gene. This chain's CDR3 is CASSQGPGLSYEQYV. CDR3 DNA sequence: TGTGCCAGCAGCCAGGGTCCTGGCCTTTCCTACGAGCAGTACGTC.

J is TRBJ1-1 and V is TRBV10-3; the D is unclear. V lost 0 bases, J lost 11 bases, and 16 bases lay in between. The CDR3 covers 14 residues. CDR1 is ENHRY, CDR2 SYGVKD, per germline. CDR3: CAISESRLTPTAFF. DNA for the CDR3: TGTGCCATCAGTGAGTCTAGGCTTACCCCCACGGCTTTCTTT.

The V gene is TRBV21-1, the J gene TRBJ2-7; TRBD2, the table's D call, was not compared with the DNA. TRBV21-1 is an annotated pseudogene. This CDR3 has 15 amino acids. CDR3 nucleotide sequence: TGTGCCAGCAGCAAATCTAGCGGGAGATCCTACGAGCAGTACTTC. Protein: CASSKSSGRSYEQYF.

The CDR3 DNA sequence: TGCGCCAGCAGCCAAGGAGGCGAACTAGCGGGACGAGAGCAGTTCTTC. Its translation is CASSQGGELAGREQFF. This rearrangement joins TRBV4-1 to TRBJ2-1; 10 bases line up with TRBD2. The germline gives CDR1 MGHRA, CDR2 YSYEKL. V trimming: 1 base; J trimming: 10 bases; junction bases outside the gene matches: 10. The CDR3 has 16 amino acids.

The rearrangement uses TRBV7-8 and TRBJ2-1; either TRBD1 or TRBD2 may fit D (5 bases each). The CDR3 extends over 15 amino acids. The germline V gene encodes CDR1 SGHVS and CDR2 FQNEAQ. The V and J ends lost 1 base and 10 bases respectively, with 17 bases between them. Here the CDR3 reads CASSLGDLSHQEQFF. The CDR3 DNA follows: TGTGCCAGCAGCTTAGGGGACCTATCTCACCAGGAGCAGTTCTTC.

The chain uses TRBV4-1 and TRBJ2-2, with D unclear. Germline V gene sequence: CDR1 MGHRA, CDR2 YSYEKL. V lost 7 bases and J lost 6, with 12 bases in between. The CDR3 has 13 residues. The CDR3 here is CASTPGGPGELFF. As DNA, the CDR3 is TGCGCCAGCACCCCTGGCGGACCCGGGGAGCTGTTTTTT.

The chain couples TRBV9 to TRBJ2-7; D perhaps matches TRBD2 (6 bases). The CDR3 covers 15 residues. The V gene's germline CDR1 is SGDLS and CDR2 YYNGEE. V lost 4 bases, J lost 2 bases, and 16 bases lay in between. As DNA, the CDR3 is TGTGCCAGCAGCCCGCGGGATCTCCCGCCCTACGAGCAGTACTTC. It encodes CASSPRDLPPYEQYF.

The rearrangement links TRBV6-1 to TRBJ1-2; D remains ambiguous. V dropped 5 bases and J dropped 6 bases, with 7 bases sitting between them. This CDR3 spans 11 amino acids. CDR1 is MNHNS, CDR2 SASEGT, per germline. CDR3 sequence reads: CASSFGDGYTF. CDR3 sequence (DNA): TGTGCCAGCAGTTTTGGGGATGGCTACACCTTC.

The CDR3 protein is CASSLGRGYTDTQYF. The CDR3 nucleotides are TGTGCCAGCAGCTTGGGAAGGGGCTACACAGATACGCAGTATTTT. The V and J genes are TRBV5-8 and TRBJ2-3; D might be TRBD1 (5 bases). CDR1 is SGHTS and CDR2 is YDEGEE in the germline V gene. V shed 0 bases and J shed 2 bases, with 10 bases lying between them. CDR3 length: 15 amino acids.

This sequence joins TRBV5-1 and TRBJ2-7; TRBD1 agrees at 7 bases. Germline CDR1 is SGHRS and CDR2 is YFSETQ. Losses at the gene ends were 3 bases for V and 0 bases for J; bases not matched to a gene: 9. This CDR3 contains 16 residues. CDR3 loop: CASSSPGGTSSYEQYF. As DNA, the CDR3 is TGCGCCAGCAGCTCCCCAGGGGGTACTAGCTCCTACGAGCAGTACTTC.

The chain has TRBV28 and TRBJ2-7, with TRBD2 identical over 9 bases. Looked up from germline, CDR1 is MDHEN and CDR2 is SYDVKM. This CDR3 spans 14 amino acids. Trimming cost V 8 bases and J 4 bases; bases outside gene matches: 9. The CDR3 DNA reads TGTGCCAGCGGCCTAACTAGCGGGTCTTACGAGCAGTACTTC. It translates to CASGLTSGSYEQYF.

This chain uses TRBV19 with TRBJ1-5, with 9 bases identical to TRBD1. Germline V lookup: CDR1 LNHDA, CDR2 SQIVND (reference sequence). There are 14 residues in the CDR3. V lost 8 bases to trimming and J lost 6 bases; unmatched junction nucleotides: 8. CDR3 sequence reads: CASGLQGALQPQHF. CDR3 DNA: TGTGCCAGTGGATTACAGGGGGCGCTTCAGCCCCAGCATTTT.

The DNA for the CDR3 is TGTGCCAGCAGTGAAGGTGCAGGTCGGAGCTCTGGAAACACCATATATTTT. This sequence encodes CASSEGAGRSSGNTIYF. The chain combines TRBV6-1 with TRBJ1-3; D is unclear. Germline CDR1 is MNHNS and CDR2 is SASEGT. There are 17 residues in the CDR3. Between the trimmed V and J ends, which lost 1 base and 0 bases, there was a span of 13 bases.

The chain employs TRBV7-9 and TRBJ2-5, with 7 bases fitting TRBD1. Germline lookup yields CDR1 SEHNR and CDR2 FQNEAQ (reference sequence). Trimming took 5 bases from V and 2 from J; bases not matched to a gene: 11. The CDR3 totals 16 residues. CDR3 bases: TGTGCCAGCAGCCCCCCACCGGGACAGCAACAAGAGACCCAGTACTTC. This encodes CASSPPPGQQQETQYF.

This clone was counted a single time. The gene calls are TRBV5-5 and TRBJ2-2, with D unclear. Germline V gene sequence: CDR1 SGHKS, CDR2 YYEKEE (reference sequence). V was pared by 4 bases and J by 5 bases, with 6 bases between. The CDR3 extends over 12 amino acids. Here the CDR3 DNA reads TGTGCCAGCAGCCTAGAAACCGGGGAGCTGTTTTTT. This translates into CASSLETGELFF. Filled out from reference TRBV5-5 and TRBJ2-2, the complete variable domain reads DAGVTQSPTHLIKTRGQQVTLRCSPISGHKSVSWYQQVLGQGPQFIFQYYEKEERGRGNFPDRFSARQFPNYSSELNVNALLLGDSALYLCASSLETGELFFGEGSRLTVL.

The chain is built from TRBV7-9 and TRBJ1-5; possible D gene TRBD1, 5 bases. The CDR3 covers 17 residues. Trimming took off 5 bases at V and 2 bases at J, with 19 bases between the two ends. Germline V gene lookup returns CDR1 SEHNR and CDR2 FQNEAQ (reference sequence). The CDR3 region is CASSPPEGENGNQPQHF. The CDR3 DNA sequence: TGTGCCAGCAGCCCCCCAGAAGGGGAGAATGGCAATCAGCCCCAGCATTTT.

The chain employs TRBV7-9 and TRBJ1-1; the match to TRBD1 covers 7 bases. Trimming took 8 bases from V and 6 from J; bases not matched to a gene: 12. The CDR3 loop spans 14 amino acids. Per the germline V gene, CDR1 is SEHNR and CDR2 is FQNEAQ (reference sequence). CDR3 in DNA: TGTGCCAGCGTCGGGGACAGTTTTAACTCTGAAGCTTTCTTT. It encodes CASVGDSFNSEAFF.

This clone was picked up one time. The chain is built from TRBV7-9 and TRBJ1-1; D uncertain. Germline CDR1 SEHNR, CDR2 FQNEAQ (reference sequence). The CDR3 consists of 13 residues. The V and J ends lost 4 bases and 6 bases respectively, with 12 bases between them. The CDR3 bases are TGTGCCAGCAGCTCGAAGAGCGGGGCTGAAGCTTTCTTT. Its protein product is CASSSKSGAEAFF.